This T cell receptor (beta chain) was observed in a study of blood T cell repertoires in COVID-19. Turning to the study itself: In each case, the material was cDNA or gDNA derived from T cells, B-cell-depleted T cells, or PBMCs.

Either two negative PCRs, clearance, or symptom resolution qualified Cohort 3 donors as recovered. V shed 7 bases, J shed 2 bases, and the junction held 8 bases outside the gene matches. This CDR3 region has 14 residues. Germline-derived CDR1 and CDR2 are MNHEY and SVGAGI. Study processing details: The authors estimated nucleated cell counts from reference gene primer amplification. Produced via immunoSEQ multiplex PCR; TCRdb's table is partial and in-frame only. The V and J calls and clone size were taken over from that table, and D and trimming were inferred from the DNA. The sample shows around 190,000 clones, approximately 75% of them seen only once.

The chain has TRBV6-5 and TRBJ2-7; 7 nucleotides agree with TRBD2. Sequencing was carried out using PBMCs or T cells enriched from blood (not recorded which). This TCR derives from a man between 35 and 55 years old who had recovered from COVID-19. CDR3 DNA: TGTGCCAGCAAGGACGGGAGGCAGACCTACGAGCAGTACTTC. Protein: CASKDGRQTYEQYF.